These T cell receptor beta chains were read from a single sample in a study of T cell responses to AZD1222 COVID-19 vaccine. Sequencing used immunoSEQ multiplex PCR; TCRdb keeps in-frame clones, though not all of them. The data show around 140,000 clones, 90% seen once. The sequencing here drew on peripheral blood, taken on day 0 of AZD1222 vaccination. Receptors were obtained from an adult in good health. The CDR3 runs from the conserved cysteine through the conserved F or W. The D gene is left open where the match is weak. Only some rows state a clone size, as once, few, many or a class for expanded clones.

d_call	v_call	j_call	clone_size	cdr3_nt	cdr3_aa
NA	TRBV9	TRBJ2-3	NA	TGTGCCAGCAGCCCGGGCCCCACAGATACGCAGTATTTT	CASSPGPTDTQYF
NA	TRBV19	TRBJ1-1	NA	TGTGCCAGTAGTATGGAACAGCTGAACACTGAAGCTTTCTTT	CASSMEQLNTEAFF
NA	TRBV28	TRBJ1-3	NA	TGTGCCAGCAGTTTACCCTCCCCAAACACCATATATTTT	CASSLPSPNTIYF
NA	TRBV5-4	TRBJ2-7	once	TGTGCCAGCAGCCTTCCGACTAGCTACGAGCAGTACTTC	CASSLPTSYEQYF
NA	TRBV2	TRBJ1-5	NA	TGTGCCAGCAGTGATTACAGGGTGGATCAGCCCCAGCATTTT	CASSDYRVDQPQHF
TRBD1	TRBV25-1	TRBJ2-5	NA	TGTGCCAGCAGTTGGACAGGCGAAGAGACCCAGTACTTC	CASSWTGEETQYF
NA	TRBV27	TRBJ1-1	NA	TGTGCCAGCAGATTGGGACGGATGAACACTGAAGCTTTCTTT	CASRLGRMNTEAFF
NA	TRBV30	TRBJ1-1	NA	TGTGCCTGGAGTGTATCCAACACTGAAGCTTTCTTT	CAWSVSNTEAFF
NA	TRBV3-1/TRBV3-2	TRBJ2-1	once	TGTGCCAGCAGCCTAGGGAGACTAGTCCGAGGCGATGAGCAGTTCTTC	CASSLGRLVRGDEQFF
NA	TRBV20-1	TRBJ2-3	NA	TGCAGTGCTAGTTGGTCAGAAATGAGAGATACGCAGTATTTT	CSASWSEMRDTQYF
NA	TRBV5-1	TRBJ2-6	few	TGCGCCAGCAGCTTGGCCATCCTGAGCTCTGGGGCCAACGTCCTGACTTTC	CASSLAILSSGANVLTF
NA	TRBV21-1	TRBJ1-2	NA	TGTGCCAGTCTGATTCAGGACAGGAGTAACTATGGCTACACCTTC	CASLIQDRSNYGYTF
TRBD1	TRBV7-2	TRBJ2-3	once	TGTGCCAGCAGCTTCGGAGACAGGGGTGATACGCAGTATTTT	CASSFGDRGDTQYF